This T cell receptor (beta chain) was retrieved from a study of cytomegalovirus exposure and HLA in healthy donors (dated by TCRdb to 2016 to 2017). With regard to the full study: An earlier analysis of 587 of the donors reported 276 Gb of sequence data and 117 million unique TCR beta sequences obtained from approximately 180 million T cells. An early release that covered some 630 HLA-typed donors contained around 330 gigabases of sequencing data and about 93 million unique TCR sequences. Of the 300 to 500 genotyped donors, 75% to 85% were placed in the genetic ancestry cluster associated with self-reported Caucasian donors. The study aimed to test whether signatures of past pathogen exposure could be identified by cataloging public T cell receptors. The T cell repertoires of under 750 subjects were profiled by immunosequencing and related to cytomegalovirus serostatus. Along with the roughly 700-subject first cohort, a separate validation cohort of roughly 110 different subjects was used. To predict cytomegalovirus infection status, the study combined high-throughput TCR immunosequencing, statistical association of individual TCRs with disease status, and machine learning. In a later analysis, previously published TCR beta repertoires from roughly 710 donors were re-analyzed and high-resolution HLA genotyping was added so that TCR occurrence patterns could be studied. Rather than drawing on any new phenotypic data, the later analysis identified candidate immune exposures from TCR beta sequences and the way those sequences occurred across donors. In an earlier analysis of roughly 580 of the donors, high-throughput TCR beta sequencing was used to judge whether each TCR beta V gene segment behaved as functional or pseudogenic. Donor age, sex, ethnicity and CMV serostatus were compiled together with the repertoire data. Genome-wide SNP genotypes for about 65% of the 666 donors were used in a later genetic analysis, which treated that subset as a discovery cohort. Every repertoire in the discovery cohort had been generated on one and the same sequencing platform. HLA typing included class I and class II loci at four-digit resolution. Typing coverage varied by locus: about 620-640 donors for A, B, C, DRB1 and DQB1; some 520 for DQA1; approximately 570 for DPA1; 450 to 480 for DPB1. Because of strong linkage in the cohort, five DR-DQ haplotypes were treated as single units for association and clustering. Among some 410 genotyped donors of the cohort, an average of approximately 200,000 unique TCR beta nucleotide sequences was sequenced per donor, of which roughly 17% were non-productive.

What the authors observed across the whole study: A cluster of highly shared sequence variants was judged likely to represent a technical artifact of the sequencing pipeline. An earlier analysis of around 500 of the donors showed that most TCR beta V segments appeared in productive rearrangements either about 90% or about 30% of the time, which broadly matched IMGT annotations. A later genetic analysis associated a missense DCLRE1C variant with V-gene and J-gene trimming of TCR beta chains, and an independent cohort replicated the association. A later genetic analysis reported fewer N-insertions in productive TCRs among donors in an Asian-associated ancestry cluster than the roughly 700-donor mean. Strong co-occurrence of HLA alleles, especially DR and DQ, made assigning TCR associations to individual alleles difficult. Three of the identified cytomegalovirus-associated TCR beta chains were confirmed in vitro to be specific for cytomegalovirus antigens. The cohort was sequenced for TCR beta chains only, and without alpha or paired-chain data the features that could be detected were limited. A total of 164 TCR beta chains were listed by the study as associated with cytomegalovirus. At a false discovery rate of 0.05, a later analysis linked 16,951 TCR beta sequences to specific HLA alleles. A further reported finding was that TCR beta sequences accurately predicted the HLA-A and HLA-B alleles for most subjects in the first cohort. Sequencing depth was assumed to be roughly uniform across donors in the presence/absence analyses, though that assumption may not hold. HLA typing was unavailable for some donors at each locus, so association tests used only the typed subset. Cytomegalovirus status was reported to be diagnosed by the classifier with high specificity and sensitivity in both the original and validation cohorts. Immune exposure information for the cohort was limited to CMV serostatus. A later analysis found that most CMV-associated TCR beta chains appeared HLA-restricted, with HLA associations seemingly driven largely by CMV exposure. Correlated functional status among segregating V segments might reflect linkage disequilibrium, but an unknown experimental factor could not be ruled out. Compared with equally common non-associated chains, HLA-associated TCR beta chains in a later analysis were more clonally expanded and had lower generation probabilities. While some public TCRs were present in many individuals, most TCR sequences turned up only very rarely across donors. Approximately 18 rarely observed V segments, including chromosome 9 orphons, were excluded from the earlier analysis of a few hundred of the donors because counts were too low. Several of the top co-occurrence clusters appeared to be linked to parvovirus B19, influenza, CMV and Epstein-Barr virus, according to a later analysis. A later analysis found that TCR association rates varied across HLA loci, with DRB1 alleles showing the most associated TCRs and HLA-C alleles the fewest. Some IMGT-functional V segments, including TRBV6-2 and TRBV6-3, could not be told apart with the 87-base-pair reads, so those segments were excluded. It was suggested by the authors that the approach could potentially be generalized to other disease states and immunological phenotypes.

Library creation used the immunoSEQ multiplex PCR assay. A mixture of 60 forward primers for TCR Vbeta segments and 13 reverse primers for TCR Jbeta segments was used in the multiplex PCR. Amplification of the CDR3 region of rearranged TCR beta genes was performed with a multiplex PCR assay on genomic DNA. The Illumina HiSeq System was used to sequence the amplified TCR beta libraries as 87-base-pair reads. Under the source paper's analysis protocol: A later analysis tallied some 79 million unique TCR beta chains across the 640 or so repertoires, and approximately 12 million of those chains were shared by two or more donors. A nearest-neighbor algorithm error-corrected the raw reads and collapsed the reads into unique sequences, merging closely related sequences to remove PCR and sequencing errors. To assign V, D and J gene segments, CDR3 sequences were aligned to IMGT reference sequences. For a sequence to be retained, a match of at least six nucleotides to both a V gene segment and a J gene segment was required. A rearrangement was called productive if the CDR3 had no stop codons and remained in frame with V and J, and every other rearrangement was called non-productive. CDR3 was defined by IMGT convention, running from the second conserved V-encoded cysteine to the conserved J-encoded phenylalanine. The earlier analysis of 587 of the donors excluded any sequence lacking an unambiguous match to a single V gene segment. In an earlier analysis of some 590 of the donors, a V segment was called functional when productive rearrangements were above 56.7%, and segregating when the standard deviation between donors exceeded 5%. A statistical classification framework was built to diagnose cytomegalovirus status from the catalog of TCR beta chain sequences. In a later analysis, V and J genes were assigned by comparing TCR nucleotide sequences against IMGT/GENE-DB human TR gene sequences. The TCRdist pipeline was used in a later analysis to assign CDR3 sequences and most-parsimonious VDJ recombination scenarios. In a later analysis, each TCR beta chain was defined by its CDR3 amino acid sequence together with its V-gene family, and reads lacking a unique V-gene family were excluded. In a later analysis, 450 to 600 highly shared, low-generation-probability nucleotide sequences were removed to address suspected cross-contamination and a sequencing artifact. In a later analysis, a clonal expansion index for each public chain was calculated from normalized within-repertoire ranks of inferred template counts. A later analysis computed generation probabilities with a VDJ recombination model fitted to out-of-frame rearrangements, and checked the results against IGoR. In a later analysis, hypergeometric tests were used to score TCR-TCR, TCR-HLA and TCR-CMV co-occurrence, with a repertoire-size bias correction applied to TCR pairs. In a later analysis, false discovery rates were estimated by permuting HLA or CMV assignments 20 times. A later analysis grouped co-occurring TCRs with DBSCAN, adding TCRdist sequence similarity when clustering within HLA-allele-positive subsets. Repertoires with fewer than 30,000 or more than 120,000 public chains, plus five repertoires with anomalous nucleotide sharing, were excluded from co-occurrence clustering. Not all clones reach the TCRdb copy of this immuneACCESS table, which keeps in-frame sequences only. Checked studies attribute under half of the gap to unresolved V genes and leave the rest unexplained. V and J calls and clone size are those listed in that table; D and trimming were worked out from the DNA. Here the sample has roughly 170,000 clones; 70% to 90% occur a single time. More than 4% of the sample belongs to the ten largest clones.

Details on this clone: This clone's antigen is unknown. No much larger clonotype is one base removed from it; base qualities were not supplied.

The cohort comprised 670 or so healthy bone marrow donors. All cohort members were sampled while nominally healthy, although unrecorded immune exposures were likely present. The donor tested CMV seropositive and was one of the 289 seropositive cohort members. A peripheral blood sample was collected from each donor, and TCR beta sequencing was performed on peripheral blood mononuclear cells. The Qiagen DNeasy Blood Extraction Kit was used to extract genomic DNA from the blood cell samples. V trim: 4 bases; J trim: 4 bases; unmatched bases: 6. The CDR3 contains 15 residues, cysteine and phenylalanine counted. Of all the DNA, just the CDR3 is kept, 45 bases in frame from base 1. CDR1 and CDR2, per the germline V gene (reference sequence), are LNHDA and SQIVND.

Sequences were obtained from PBMCs. This TCR was recovered from a girl aged 5-17 years in good health and CMV-seropositive. The rearrangement combines TRBV19 with TRBJ2-1; TRBD1 aligns with 8 central bases. The bases read TGTGCCAGTAGTACAGGACAGGGAGATTACAATGAGCAGTTCTTC. The resulting protein is CASSTGQGDYNEQFF.